This T cell receptor beta chain is drawn from a study of tumor and adjacent non-tumor tissue in lung cancer. Background on the study: Samples averaged roughly 4 million productive TCRbeta reads each. Study-level points and caveats: In normal lung, the top 100 clones were significantly more dominant than in tumor. Compared with tumor, normal lung showed significantly lower TCR diversity.

Germline CDR1 and CDR2: SGHRS and YFSETQ. This CDR3 comprises 16 residues. Trimming shortened V by 1 base and J by 1 base, and 12 bases separated the two germline ends. A modified ARM-PCR protocol with three rounds of nested PCR amplified TCRbeta. TCRdb ran MiXCR on the multiplex PCR reads and lists one entry per CDR3 protein. Of roughly 93,000 distinct CDR3 sequences listed, less than 80% are singletons. This sample's RNA came from whole unsorted tissue. This clonotype was counted only a few times. The antigen is unknown. This sequence was found in a man aged 55 to 69 with non-small cell lung cancer. The chain combines TRBV5-1 with TRBJ1-5; D might be TRBD1 (6 bases). Sequences were obtained from lung tumor tissue. The CDR3 nucleotides are TGCGCCAGCAGCTTGTCAGGGGTCGGGAGCAATCAGCCCCAGCATTTT. It is translated as CASSLSGVGSNQPQHF.